This TCR beta chain is drawn from a study of T cell changes during pregnancy in multiple sclerosis. This clone appeared a single time. The CDR3 consists of 15 residues. The germline V gene encodes CDR1 SEHNR and CDR2 FQNEAQ (reference sequence). The V and J ends lost 7 bases and 5 bases, in that order; junction bases with no gene match: 10. Repertoires were generated with immunoSEQ multiplex PCR, while TCRdb's copy carries only in-frame clones and drops some. The table lists over 80,000 clones, about nine tenths of them singletons. The V and J genes are TRBV7-9 and TRBJ1-5; 8 positions agree with TRBD1. The clonotype comes from a female donor in good health, enrolled as a control in a pregnancy study. This specimen consisted of peripheral blood, obtained in the second trimester of pregnancy. The CDR3 DNA reads TGTGCCAGCACGAATCGGACAGGGCCCGATCAGCCCCAGCATTTT. This sequence encodes CASTNRTGPDQPQHF.